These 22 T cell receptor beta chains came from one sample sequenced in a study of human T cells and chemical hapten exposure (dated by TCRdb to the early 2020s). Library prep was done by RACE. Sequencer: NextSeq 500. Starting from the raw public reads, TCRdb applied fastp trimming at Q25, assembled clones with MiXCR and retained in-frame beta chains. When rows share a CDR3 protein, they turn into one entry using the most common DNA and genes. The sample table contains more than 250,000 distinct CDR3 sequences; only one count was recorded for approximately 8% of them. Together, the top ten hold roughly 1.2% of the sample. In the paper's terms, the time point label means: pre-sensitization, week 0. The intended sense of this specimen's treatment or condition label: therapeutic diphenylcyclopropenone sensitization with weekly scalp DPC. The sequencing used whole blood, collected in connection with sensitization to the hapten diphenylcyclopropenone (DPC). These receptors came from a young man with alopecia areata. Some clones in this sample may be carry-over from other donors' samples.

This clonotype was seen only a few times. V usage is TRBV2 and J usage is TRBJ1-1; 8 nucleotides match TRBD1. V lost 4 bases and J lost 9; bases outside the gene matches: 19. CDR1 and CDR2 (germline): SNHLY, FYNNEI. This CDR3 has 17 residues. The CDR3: CASSVWWTGTTPWQAFF. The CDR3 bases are TGTGCCAGCAGTGTATGGTGGACAGGGACTACCCCTTGGCAAGCTTTCTTT. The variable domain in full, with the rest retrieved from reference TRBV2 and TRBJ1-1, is EPEVTQTPSHQVTQMGQEVILRCVPISNHLYFYWYRQILGQKVEFLVSFYNNEISEKSEIFDDQFSVERPDGSNFTLKIRSTKLEDSAMYFCASSVWWTGTTPWQAFFGQGTRLTVV.

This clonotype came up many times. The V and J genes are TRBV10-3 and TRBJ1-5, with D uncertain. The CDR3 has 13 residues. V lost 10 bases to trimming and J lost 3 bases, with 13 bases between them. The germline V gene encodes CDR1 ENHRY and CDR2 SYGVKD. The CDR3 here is CATSPIDNQPQHF. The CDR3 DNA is TGTGCCACTTCTCCAATCGACAATCAGCCCCAGCATTTT.

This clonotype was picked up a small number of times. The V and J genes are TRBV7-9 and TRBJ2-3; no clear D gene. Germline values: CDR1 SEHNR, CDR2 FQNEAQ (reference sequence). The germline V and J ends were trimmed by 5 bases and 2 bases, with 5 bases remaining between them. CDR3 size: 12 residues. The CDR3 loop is CASSDNTDTQYF. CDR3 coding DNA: TGTGCCAGCAGCGACAACACAGATACGCAGTATTTT.

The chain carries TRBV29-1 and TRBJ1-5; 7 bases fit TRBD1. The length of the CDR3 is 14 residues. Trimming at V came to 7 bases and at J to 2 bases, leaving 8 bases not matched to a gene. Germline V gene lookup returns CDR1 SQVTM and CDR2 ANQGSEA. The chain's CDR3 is CSAMTGSGNQPQHF. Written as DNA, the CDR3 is TGCAGCGCTATGACAGGGAGCGGCAATCAGCCCCAGCATTTT.

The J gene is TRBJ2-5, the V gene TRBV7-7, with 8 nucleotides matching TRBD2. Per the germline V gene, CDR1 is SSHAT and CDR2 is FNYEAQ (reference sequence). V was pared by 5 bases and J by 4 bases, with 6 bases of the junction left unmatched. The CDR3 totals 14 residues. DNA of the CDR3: TGTGCCAGCAGCCCCAGCGGGGGTAGAGAGACCCAGTACTTC. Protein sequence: CASSPSGGRETQYF.

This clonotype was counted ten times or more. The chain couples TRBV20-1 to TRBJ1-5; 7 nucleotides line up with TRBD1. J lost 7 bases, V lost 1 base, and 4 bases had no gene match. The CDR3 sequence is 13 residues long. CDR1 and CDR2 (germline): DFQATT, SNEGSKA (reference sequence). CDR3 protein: CSARGGGGQPQHF. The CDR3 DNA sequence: TGCAGTGCTAGAGGAGGGGGCGGGCAGCCCCAGCATTTT.

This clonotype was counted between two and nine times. CDR3 sequence: CASGPYTGLNKNIQYF. The CDR3 DNA sequence: TGTGCTAGTGGCCCGTATACAGGGTTGAACAAAAACATTCAGTACTTC. The V gene is TRBV12-5, the J gene TRBJ2-4, with D possibly matching TRBD1 (6 bases). CDR3 size: 16 residues. The germline CDR1 and CDR2 sequences are LGHNT and FRNRAP. Trimming pared 6 bases from V and 3 bases from J, leaving 18 bases between.

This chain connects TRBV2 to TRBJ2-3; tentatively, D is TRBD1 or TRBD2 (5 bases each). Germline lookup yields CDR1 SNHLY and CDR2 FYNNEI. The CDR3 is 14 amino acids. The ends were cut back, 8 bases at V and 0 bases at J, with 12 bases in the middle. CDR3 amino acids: CASRRGPSTDTQYF. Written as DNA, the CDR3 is TGTGCCAGCCGACGGGGCCCTAGCACAGATACGCAGTATTTT.

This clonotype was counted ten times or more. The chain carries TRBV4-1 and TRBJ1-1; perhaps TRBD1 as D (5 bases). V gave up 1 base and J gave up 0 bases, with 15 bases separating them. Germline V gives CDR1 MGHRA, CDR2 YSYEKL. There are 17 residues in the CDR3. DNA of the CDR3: TGCGCCAGCAGCCAAGCGACGCAGGGCCCCCTGAACACTGAAGCTTTCTTT. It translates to CASSQATQGPLNTEAFF.

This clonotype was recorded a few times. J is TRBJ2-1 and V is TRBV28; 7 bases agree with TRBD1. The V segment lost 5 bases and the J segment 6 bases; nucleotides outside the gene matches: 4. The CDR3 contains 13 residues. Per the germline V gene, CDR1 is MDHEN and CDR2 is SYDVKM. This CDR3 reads CASSPKGANEQFF. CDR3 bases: TGTGCCAGCAGTCCCAAGGGGGCCAATGAGCAGTTCTTC.

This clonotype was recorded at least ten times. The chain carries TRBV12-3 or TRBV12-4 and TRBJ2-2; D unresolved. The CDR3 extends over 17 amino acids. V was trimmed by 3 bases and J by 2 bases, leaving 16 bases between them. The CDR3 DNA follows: TGTGCCAGCAGTTTGAGCAGATCCCTTTTCAACACCGGGGAGCTGTTTTTT. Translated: CASSLSRSLFNTGELFF.

This chain's CDR3 is CARSATNTGELFF. The CDR3 bases are TGTGCCAGAAGTGCTACGAACACCGGGGAGCTGTTTTTT. The gene calls are TRBV27 and TRBJ2-2; D not certain. Germline V lookup: CDR1 MNHEY, CDR2 SMNVEV (reference sequence). V was shortened by 9 bases and J by 0 bases, with 8 bases between the two germline ends. The CDR3 is 13 amino acids.

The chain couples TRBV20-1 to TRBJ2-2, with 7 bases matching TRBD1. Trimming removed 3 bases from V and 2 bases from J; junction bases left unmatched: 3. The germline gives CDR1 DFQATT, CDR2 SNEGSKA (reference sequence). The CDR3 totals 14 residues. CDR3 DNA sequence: TGCAGTGCTAGGGGACAGCCAAACACCGGGGAGCTGTTTTTT. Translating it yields CSARGQPNTGELFF.

The CDR3 nucleotides are TGTGCCAGCAGTTCCTTGACTAGCGGGGGGGCCAGAGAGGGAAACATTCAGTACTTC. Amino acid sequence: CASSSLTSGGAREGNIQYF. The chain recombines TRBV28 with TRBJ2-4, with 14 bases fitting TRBD2. V gave up 4 bases and J gave up 6 bases; unmatched junction bases: 14. The CDR3 is 19 residues long. Germline V gives CDR1 MDHEN, CDR2 SYDVKM.

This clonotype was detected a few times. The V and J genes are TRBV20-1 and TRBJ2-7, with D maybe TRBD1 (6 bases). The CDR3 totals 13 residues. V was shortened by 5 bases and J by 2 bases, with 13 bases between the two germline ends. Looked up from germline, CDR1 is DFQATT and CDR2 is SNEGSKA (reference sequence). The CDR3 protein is CSARHRDTYEQYF. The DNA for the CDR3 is TGCAGTGCTCGTCACAGGGATACCTACGAGCAGTACTTC.

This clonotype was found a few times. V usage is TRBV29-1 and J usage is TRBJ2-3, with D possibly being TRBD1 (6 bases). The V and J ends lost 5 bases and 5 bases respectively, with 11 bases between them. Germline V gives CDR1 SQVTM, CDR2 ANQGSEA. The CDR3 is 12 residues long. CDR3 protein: CSVLPGQDTQYF. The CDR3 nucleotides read TGCAGCGTTCTACCGGGACAAGATACGCAGTATTTT.

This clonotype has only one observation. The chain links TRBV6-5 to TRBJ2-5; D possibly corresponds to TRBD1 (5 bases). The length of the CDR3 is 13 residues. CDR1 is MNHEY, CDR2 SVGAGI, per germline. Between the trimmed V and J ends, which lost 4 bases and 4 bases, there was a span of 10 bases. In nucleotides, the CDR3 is TGTGCCAGCAGTTGGGGCCCTATAGAGACCCAGTACTTC. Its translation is CASSWGPIETQYF.

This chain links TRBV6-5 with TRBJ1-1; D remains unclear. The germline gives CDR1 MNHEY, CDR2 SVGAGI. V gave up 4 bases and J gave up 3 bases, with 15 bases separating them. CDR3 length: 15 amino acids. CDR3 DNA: TGTGCCAGCAGTTCCGGCGAGTTGGGGTACACTGAAGCTTTCTTT. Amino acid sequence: CASSSGELGYTEAFF.

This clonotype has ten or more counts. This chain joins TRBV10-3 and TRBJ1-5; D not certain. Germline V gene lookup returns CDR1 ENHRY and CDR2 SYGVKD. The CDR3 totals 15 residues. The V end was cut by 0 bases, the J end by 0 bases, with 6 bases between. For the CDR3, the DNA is TGTGCCATCAGTGAGTCCGGGTATAGCAATCAGCCCCAGCATTTT. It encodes CAISESGYSNQPQHF.

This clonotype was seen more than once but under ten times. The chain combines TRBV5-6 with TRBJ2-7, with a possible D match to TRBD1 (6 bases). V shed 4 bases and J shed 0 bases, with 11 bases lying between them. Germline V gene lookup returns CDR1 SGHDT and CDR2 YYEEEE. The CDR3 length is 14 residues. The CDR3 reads CASSTRTDSYEQYV. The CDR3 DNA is TGTGCCAGCAGCACGCGGACAGACTCCTACGAGCAGTACGTC.

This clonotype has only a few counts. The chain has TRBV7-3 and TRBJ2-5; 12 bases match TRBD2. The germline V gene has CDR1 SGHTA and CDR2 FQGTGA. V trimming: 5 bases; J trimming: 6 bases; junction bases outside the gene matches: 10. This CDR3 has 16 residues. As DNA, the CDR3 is TGTGCCAGCAGCCAGCTAGCGGGGGGGCCCGTGAAGACCCAGTACTTC. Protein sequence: CASSQLAGGPVKTQYF.

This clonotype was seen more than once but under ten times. CDR3 DNA: TGCAGCGTTGAACGGGACAGGGACACTGAAGCTTTCTTT. Its protein product is CSVERDRDTEAFF. The V gene is TRBV29-1, the J gene TRBJ1-1; TRBD1 aligns across 9 bases. The CDR3 has 13 residues. Germline V lookup: CDR1 SQVTM, CDR2 ANQGSEA. Trimming at V came to 2 bases and at J to 3 bases, leaving 1 base not matched to a gene.